This TCR beta chain was observed in a study of T cell responses to AZD1222 COVID-19 vaccine. General observations from the study: Across the whole spike, CD4 TCRs peaked at regions 160-218 and 743-854. Vaccination with two AZD1222 doses was followed by a rise in Spike-specific TCR breadth and depth. Seropositive status at baseline applied to only 5 to 7 AZD1222 recipients. Donor demographics were predominantly white British with a female majority; clonal diversity may be underestimated.

Data came from immunoSEQ multiplex PCR; TCRdb stores just in-frame clones and leaves some out. The sample lists 150,000 to 200,000 clones, roughly 93% occurring once. The CDR3 runs to 12 residues. Germline V gene lookup returns CDR1 MGHDK and CDR2 SYGVNS. Trimming stripped 3 bases from V and 9 bases from J, with 12 bases between. With regard to this clone: Antigen: not known.

The TCR originated in an adult in good health. J is TRBJ2-7 and V is TRBV25-1; D not resolved. The specimen was peripheral blood, collected on day 0 of AZD1222 vaccination. The CDR3 DNA sequence: TGTGCCAGCAGTGACTACCGGAGAGCGCAGTACTTC. Protein product: CASSDYRRAQYF.